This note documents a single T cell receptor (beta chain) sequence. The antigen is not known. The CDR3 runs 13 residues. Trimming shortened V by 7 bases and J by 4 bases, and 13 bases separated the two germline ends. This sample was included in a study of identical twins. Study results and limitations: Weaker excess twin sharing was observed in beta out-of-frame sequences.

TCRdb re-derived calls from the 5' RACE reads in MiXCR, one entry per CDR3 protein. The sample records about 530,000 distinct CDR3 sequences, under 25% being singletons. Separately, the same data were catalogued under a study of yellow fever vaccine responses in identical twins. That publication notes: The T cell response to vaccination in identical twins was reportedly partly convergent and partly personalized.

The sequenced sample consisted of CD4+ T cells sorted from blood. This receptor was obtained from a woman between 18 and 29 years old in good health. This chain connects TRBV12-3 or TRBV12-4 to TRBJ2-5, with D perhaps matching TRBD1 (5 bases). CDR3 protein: CASTPRQGETQYF. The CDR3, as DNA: TGTGCCAGCACCCCCCGTCAGGGAGAGACCCAGTACTTC.